One and the same sample provided the 27 T cell receptor beta chains below, sequenced in a study of T cells in Graves' hyperthyroidism and ophthalmopathy. Template material for amplifying TCR beta CDR3 regions consisted of RNA transcripts. HTBI primers drove first-round RT-PCR of the TCR CDR3. TCRdb re-called the multiplex PCR reads with MiXCR, one entry per CDR3 protein. The data hold hundreds of thousands of distinct CDR3 sequences, with around 15% observed a single time. Sequencing was carried out using blood. These TCRs come from a woman aged 25 to 39 with Graves' hyperthyroidism.

V is TRBV25-1 and J is TRBJ2-3; 9 bases agree with TRBD2. J gave up 1 base and V 4 bases, and 6 bases lay outside the gene matches. The V gene's germline CDR1 is MGHDK and CDR2 SYGVNS. CDR3 length: 16 residues. CDR3 region: CASSARLAAGTDTQYF. In DNA, the CDR3 is TGTGCCAGCAGTGCCCGACTAGCGGCTGGCACAGATACGCAGTATTTT.

The chain's CDR3 is CATASDRGYEQYF. In DNA, the CDR3 is TGTGCCACCGCGTCGGACAGGGGCTACGAGCAGTACTTC. The chain uses TRBV28 and TRBJ2-7; 9 positions match TRBD1. CDR1 is MDHEN, CDR2 SYDVKM, per germline. This CDR3 region has 13 residues. V lost 10 bases, J lost 3 bases, and 7 bases stayed unmatched. Variable domain in full (rest from reference TRBV28 and TRBJ2-7): DVKVTQSSRYLVKRTGEKVFLECVQDMDHENMFWYRQDPGLGLRLIYFSYDVKMKEKGDIPEGYSVSREKKERFSLILESASTNQTSMYLCATASDRGYEQYFGPGTRLTVT.

This clonotype was found a few times. This chain uses TRBV5-1 with TRBJ2-5; 9 nucleotides match TRBD1. With V trimmed by 0 bases and J by 5 bases, 8 bases remained unmatched. The germline V gene has CDR1 SGHRS and CDR2 YFSETQ. The CDR3 is 16 amino acids. CDR3 sequence (DNA): TGCGCCAGCAGCTTGGGACTGGGACAGGGTCAGGAGACCCAGTACTTC. Translated: CASSLGLGQGQETQYF.

The rearrangement links TRBV2 to TRBJ1-3, with unresolved D. With 3 bases removed from V and 4 bases from J, the gap between germline ends came to 13 bases. Germline V CDR1 and CDR2: SNHLY, FYNNEI. This CDR3 is built from 15 residues. The CDR3 loop reads CASSEHPSPGNTIYF. CDR3 DNA: TGTGCCAGCAGTGAGCACCCCTCCCCCGGAAACACCATATATTTT. Supplemented by reference TRBV2 and TRBJ1-3, the full variable domain reads EPEVTQTPSHQVTQMGQEVILRCVPISNHLYFYWYRQILGQKVEFLVSFYNNEISEKSEIFDDQFSVERPDGSNFTLKIRSTKLEDSAMYFCASSEHPSPGNTIYFGEGSWLTVV.

This rearrangement joins TRBV3-1 to TRBJ2-3; 8 bases align to TRBD2. The germline CDR1 and CDR2 sequences are LGHDT and YNNKEL (reference sequence). Germline trimming cut 1 base from V and 2 bases from J; bases unmatched to any gene: 2. This CDR3 contains 15 residues. The CDR3 DNA sequence: TGTGCCAGCAGCCAAGGGACTAGCTCCACAGATACGCAGTATTTT. Its protein is CASSQGTSSTDTQYF.

This clonotype was recorded a few times. This chain's CDR3 is CSARDAGGNLNEQFF. The CDR3 bases are TGCAGTGCTAGAGATGCGGGCGGGAACCTCAATGAGCAGTTCTTC. The V gene is TRBV20-1, the J gene TRBJ2-1, with D perhaps matching TRBD2 (6 bases). In germline, CDR1 is DFQATT, CDR2 SNEGSKA (reference sequence). V gave up 0 bases and J gave up 6 bases, with 15 bases separating them. The CDR3 consists of 15 residues.

This clonotype was seen a handful of times. The rearrangement uses TRBV5-1 and TRBJ2-1; D tentatively fits TRBD1 or TRBD2 (6 bases each). The V gene lost 6 bases and the J gene lost 9 bases, with 16 bases spanning the gap. The length of the CDR3 is 13 residues. Germline values: CDR1 SGHRS, CDR2 YFSETQ. CDR3 DNA sequence: TGCGCCAGCACGAAGGGGGGAAAGTTTGAGCAGTTCTTC. Translating it yields CASTKGGKFEQFF.

This clonotype was detected only a few times. Sequence at one end of the junction differs from germline and may be a read error. V and J are TRBV5-1 and TRBJ2-6, with D tentatively TRBD1 (5 bases). This CDR3 has 16 amino acids. Per the germline V gene, CDR1 is SGHRS and CDR2 is YFSETQ. The CDR3 DNA follows: TGCGCCAGCAGCTCTACGACAGTCTCTGGGGCCAACATCCTGACTTTC. Its protein is CASSSTTVSGANILTF.

This clonotype appeared many times. This chain links TRBV5-8 with TRBJ2-1; D ambiguous. This CDR3 has 14 residues. The V gene lost 3 bases and the J gene lost 0 bases, with 7 bases spanning the gap. Looked up from germline, CDR1 is SGHTS and CDR2 is YDEGEE. The CDR3 DNA is TGTGCCAGCAGCTACTTAGCCTCCTACAATGAGCAGTTCTTC. Translated, it gives CASSYLASYNEQFF.

This clonotype was observed at least ten times. J is TRBJ2-1 and V is TRBV7-8; D unclear. CDR1 is SGHVS, CDR2 FQNEAQ, per germline. There are 13 residues in the CDR3. Trimming shortened V by 11 bases and J by 3 bases, and 14 bases separated the two germline ends. Written as DNA, the CDR3 is TGTGCCTCTCTCGGTTGGGGCTACAATGAGCAGTTCTTC. It yields the protein CASLGWGYNEQFF.

This clonotype came up many times. This chain joins TRBV15 and TRBJ2-7; D is uncertain. This CDR3 has 14 amino acids. The germline V and J ends were trimmed by 4 bases and 6 bases, with 16 bases remaining between them. Per the germline V gene, CDR1 is LNHNV and CDR2 is YYDKDF (reference sequence). CDR3 sequence: CATSTIAHGFEQYF. CDR3 coding DNA: TGTGCCACCAGCACGATAGCCCATGGATTCGAGCAGTACTTC.

This clonotype was recorded many times. The J gene is TRBJ2-1, the V gene TRBV2; 8 bases agree with TRBD1. CDR1 SNHLY and CDR2 FYNNEI come from the germline V gene. V shed 2 bases and J 3 bases; nucleotides not matched to a gene: 30. The CDR3 extends over 24 amino acids. The CDR3 DNA is TGTGCCAGCAGTGAAAGGAGCAGCACCGGGGCAGGGGGCGGTGGCGACCGTTTCTACAATGAGCAGTTCTTC. It yields the protein CASSERSSTGAGGGGDRFYNEQFF.

This chain uses TRBV6-5 with TRBJ2-4, with D unresolved. V lost 0 bases to trimming and J lost 4 bases, with 7 bases between them. The germline gives CDR1 MNHEY, CDR2 SVGAGI. CDR3 length equals 14 residues. CDR3 nucleotide sequence: TGTGCCAGCAGTTACTCGGGCGTTAAAAACATTCAGTACTTC. Protein: CASSYSGVKNIQYF.

The chain couples TRBV19 to TRBJ2-2; 11 bases map to TRBD2. The CDR3 is 15 residues long. V was pared by 4 bases and J by 4 bases, with 2 bases of the junction left unmatched. Germline V gene sequence: CDR1 LNHDA, CDR2 SQIVND (reference sequence). The CDR3 reads CASSTGLAATGELFF. CDR3 in DNA: TGTGCCAGTAGTACGGGACTAGCGGCCACCGGGGAGCTGTTTTTT.

This clonotype was observed at least ten times. The chain recombines TRBV7-2 with TRBJ2-7; 10 bases agree with TRBD2. Germline CDR1 reads SGHTA; CDR2 reads FQGNSA. Trimming removed 2 bases from V and 7 bases from J; junction bases left unmatched: 5. The CDR3 extends over 14 amino acids. This chain's CDR3 is CASSLTSGTIEQYF. For the CDR3, the DNA is TGTGCCAGCAGCTTAACTAGCGGGACTATAGAGCAGTACTTC.

The chain is built from TRBV19 and TRBJ1-4; a possible D gene is TRBD1 (5 bases). The V end was cut by 2 bases, the J end by 6 bases, with 7 bases between. From germline, CDR1 is LNHDA and CDR2 SQIVND (reference sequence). This CDR3 is built from 13 residues. The CDR3 loop reads CASSIRGYEKLFF. The CDR3 DNA reads as TGTGCCAGTAGTATACGGGGCTATGAAAAACTGTTTTTT.

This clonotype was observed a few times. This chain connects TRBV5-1 to TRBJ1-1; 7 bases align to TRBD1. The CDR3 consists of 13 residues. Trimming cost V 4 bases and J 2 bases; bases outside gene matches: 2. Germline V gives CDR1 SGHRS, CDR2 YFSETQ. CDR3 DNA: TGCGCCAGCAGCGGGACAGATAACACTGAAGCTTTCTTT. Translation gives CASSGTDNTEAFF.

The chain uses TRBV20-1 and TRBJ2-3, with D perhaps being TRBD1 or TRBD2 (5 bases each). The CDR3 covers 14 residues. With 3 bases removed from V and 3 bases from J, the gap between germline ends came to 13 bases. Germline loops: CDR1 DFQATT, CDR2 SNEGSKA (reference sequence). The DNA of the CDR3 is TGCAGTGCTAGTCGGCAGGGAGTAACAGATACGCAGTATTTT. It specifies CSASRQGVTDTQYF.

The gene calls are TRBV5-6 and TRBJ2-3; D ambiguous. This CDR3 contains 12 residues. The V end was cut by 0 bases, the J end by 7 bases, with 6 bases between. Germline CDR1 reads SGHDT; CDR2 reads YYEEEE. The CDR3 sequence: CASSLGVYTQYF. In DNA, the CDR3 is TGTGCCAGCAGCTTGGGCGTTTATACGCAGTATTTT.

This clonotype was seen a few times. The gene calls are TRBV11-2 and TRBJ2-3; 8 bases map to TRBD1. The J segment lost 3 bases and the V segment lost 2 bases, leaving 10 bases of the junction unmatched. Germline V gene lookup returns CDR1 SGHAT and CDR2 FQNNGV. This CDR3 has 17 amino acids. The CDR3 loop reads CASSLMQGASGTDTQYF. In DNA, the CDR3 is TGTGCCAGCAGCTTAATGCAGGGGGCATCGGGAACAGATACGCAGTATTTT.

This clonotype was seen many times. The chain carries TRBV28 and TRBJ1-4; D gene unclear. CDR1 and CDR2 from the germline V gene are MDHEN and SYDVKM. Deletions cut 2 bases from V and 0 bases from J, with 10 bases between. The CDR3 spans 16 residues. The CDR3 reads CASSLHGITTNEKLFF. The CDR3 DNA is TGTGCCAGCAGTTTACATGGGATCACAACTAATGAAAAACTGTTTTTT.

Turning to this clonotype: It may be a read error: a sequence one base away is much more abundant. This rearrangement joins TRBV20-1 to TRBJ2-2, with 10 positions matching TRBD1. Germline V gene data show CDR1 as DFQATT and CDR2 as SNEGSKA (reference sequence). The CDR3 length is 14 residues. The CDR3, as DNA: TGCAGTGCTAGACCGGACAGGGGGGTCGGGGAGCTGCTTTTT. Protein sequence: CSARPDRGVGELLF.

This clonotype showed up many times. V is TRBV3-1 and J is TRBJ2-7; D perhaps matches TRBD2 (6 bases). The CDR3 runs 15 residues. Trimming stripped 1 base from V and 2 bases from J, with 12 bases between. CDR1 is LGHDT, CDR2 YNNKEL, per germline (reference sequence). CDR3 sequence: CASSQGRDSTYEQYF. The CDR3 region has the DNA TGTGCCAGCAGCCAAGGCCGGGACTCAACCTACGAGCAGTACTTC.

This clonotype was counted only a few times. A much larger clone lies a single base off, so this may be a read error. The chain couples TRBV27 to TRBJ2-7; D is ambiguous. V lost 4 bases, J lost 0 bases, and 7 bases lay in between. Germline V CDR1 and CDR2: MNHEY, SMNVEV (reference sequence). The CDR3 is 13 amino acids. The CDR3 DNA is TGTGCCAGCAGTTGGGCGAGCTCCTACGAGCAGTACTTC. It specifies CASSWASSYEQYF.

This clonotype has a count of ten or more. CDR3 sequence reads: CASSLTGVGSSTDTQYF. CDR3 DNA sequence: TGTGCCAGCAGCTTAACGGGGGTAGGGTCAAGCACAGATACGCAGTATTTT. The chain recombines TRBV7-3 with TRBJ2-3; D is possibly TRBD1 or TRBD2 (5 bases each). The V end was cut by 0 bases, the J end by 0 bases, with 13 bases between. Germline CDR1 and CDR2: SGHTA and FQGTGA. The CDR3 is made up of 17 amino acids.

The genes are TRBV19 and TRBJ1-2; TRBD1 matches at 7 bases. V shed 3 bases and J 1 base; nucleotides not matched to a gene: 5. The CDR3 sequence is 15 residues long. Germline-derived CDR1 and CDR2 are LNHDA and SQIVND (reference sequence). As DNA, the CDR3 is TGTGCCAGTAGTATGAGCAGGGGGATTAACTATGGCTACACCTTC. As protein: CASSMSRGINYGYTF.

A word on this clonotype: With a much larger clone just one base away, this may be a read error. CDR3 sequence: CANSFVQSESGSPLHF. CDR3 bases: TGCGCCAACAGCTTCGTCCAGTCCGAATCTGGTTCACCCCTCCACTTT. V is TRBV5-1 and J is TRBJ1-6; D is unresolved. The CDR3 sequence is 16 residues long. Per the germline V gene, CDR1 is SGHRS and CDR2 is YFSETQ.